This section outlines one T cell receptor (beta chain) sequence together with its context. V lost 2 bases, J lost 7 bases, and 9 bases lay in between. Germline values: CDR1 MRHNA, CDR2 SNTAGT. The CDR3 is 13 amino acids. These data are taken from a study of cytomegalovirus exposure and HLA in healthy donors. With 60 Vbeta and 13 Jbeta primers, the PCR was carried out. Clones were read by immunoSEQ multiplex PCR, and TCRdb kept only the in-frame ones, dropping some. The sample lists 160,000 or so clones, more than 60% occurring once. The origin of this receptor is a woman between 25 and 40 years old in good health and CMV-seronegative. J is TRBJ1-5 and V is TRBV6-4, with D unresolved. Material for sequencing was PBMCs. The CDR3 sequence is CASSDEVNQPQHF. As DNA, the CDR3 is TGTGCCAGCAGTGACGAGGTCAACCAGCCCCAGCATTTT.